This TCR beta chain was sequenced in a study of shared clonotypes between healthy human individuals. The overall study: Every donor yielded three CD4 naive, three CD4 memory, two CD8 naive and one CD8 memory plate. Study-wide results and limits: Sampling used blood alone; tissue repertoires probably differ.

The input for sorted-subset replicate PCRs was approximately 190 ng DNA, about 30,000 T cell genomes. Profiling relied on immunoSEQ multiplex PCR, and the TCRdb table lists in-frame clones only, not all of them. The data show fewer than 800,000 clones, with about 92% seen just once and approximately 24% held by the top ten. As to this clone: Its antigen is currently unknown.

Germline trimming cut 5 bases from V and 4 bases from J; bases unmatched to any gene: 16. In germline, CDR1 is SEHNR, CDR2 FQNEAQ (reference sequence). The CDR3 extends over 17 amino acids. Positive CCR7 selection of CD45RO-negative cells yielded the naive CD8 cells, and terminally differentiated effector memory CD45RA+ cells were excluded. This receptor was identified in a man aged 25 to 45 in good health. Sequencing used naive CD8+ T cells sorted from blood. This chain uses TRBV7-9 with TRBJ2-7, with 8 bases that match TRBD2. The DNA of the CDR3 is TGTGCCAGCAGCCCTCCGGGGCAAAGTGTAGCGGGATACGAGCAGTACTTC. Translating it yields CASSPPGQSVAGYEQYF.